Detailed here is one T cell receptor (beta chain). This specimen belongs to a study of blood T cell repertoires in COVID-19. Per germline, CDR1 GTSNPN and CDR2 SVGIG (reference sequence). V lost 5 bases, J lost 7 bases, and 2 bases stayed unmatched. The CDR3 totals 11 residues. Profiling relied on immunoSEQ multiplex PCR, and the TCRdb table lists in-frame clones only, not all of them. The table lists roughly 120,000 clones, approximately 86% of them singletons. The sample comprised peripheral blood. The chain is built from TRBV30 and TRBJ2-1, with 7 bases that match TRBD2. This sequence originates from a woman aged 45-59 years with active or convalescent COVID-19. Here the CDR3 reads CAWALANEQFF. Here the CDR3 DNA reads TGTGCCTGGGCACTAGCGAATGAGCAGTTCTTC.